The present T cell receptor (beta chain) was sequenced within a study of beta chain features in type 1 diabetes. Concerning this clone: What it recognizes is unknown. This sample also contains other DNA sequences that code for the same CDR3.

General study findings and limits: All four CD4+ subsets of Type 1 diabetes patients contained TCRB CDR3s that were moderately but significantly shorter. The study found fewer insertions and more deletions at VDJ junctions in type 1 diabetes patients.

Expressed TCRB transcripts got sequenced, as all isolated RNA was reverse transcribed. Measured with immunoSEQ multiplex PCR; TCRdb has only the in-frame clones, and not every one. The sample has hundreds of thousands of clones; roughly 15% are singletons. The germline gives CDR1 SGHRS, CDR2 YFSETQ. V lost 1 base to trimming and J lost 2 bases, with 8 bases between them. CDR3 length equals 14 residues. The rearrangement uses TRBV5-1 and TRBJ2-3, with unresolved D. The sequence was obtained from a woman aged 18-29 years in good health. Specimen: naive CD4+ T cells from blood. CDR3 loop: CASSLSPYTDTQYF. The CDR3 DNA follows: TGCGCCAGCAGCTTGTCCCCGTACACAGATACGCAGTATTTT.